This paragraph reports one TCR beta chain. The entry originates in a study of T cell changes during pregnancy in multiple sclerosis. Data came from immunoSEQ multiplex PCR; TCRdb stores just in-frame clones and leaves some out. Found here are 100,000 or so clones, about nine tenths of them singletons; the top ten hold around 0.79%. The input for sequencing was peripheral blood, taken in the second trimester of pregnancy. The receptor was isolated from a female donor in good health, enrolled as a control in a pregnancy study.

CDR3 region: CASGTGTSTDTQYF. The CDR3 region has the DNA TGTGCCAGCGGGACCGGGACTAGCACAGATACGCAGTATTTT. This chain uses TRBV2 with TRBJ2-3; perhaps TRBD2 as D (6 bases). V lost 8 bases to trimming and J lost 0 bases, with 12 bases between them. Germline-derived CDR1 and CDR2 are SNHLY and FYNNEI. The CDR3 extends over 14 amino acids. The whole variable domain, filled in from reference TRBV2 and TRBJ2-3, reads EPEVTQTPSHQVTQMGQEVILRCVPISNHLYFYWYRQILGQKVEFLVSFYNNEISEKSEIFDDQFSVERPDGSNFTLKIRSTKLEDSAMYFCASGTGTSTDTQYFGPGTRLTVL.